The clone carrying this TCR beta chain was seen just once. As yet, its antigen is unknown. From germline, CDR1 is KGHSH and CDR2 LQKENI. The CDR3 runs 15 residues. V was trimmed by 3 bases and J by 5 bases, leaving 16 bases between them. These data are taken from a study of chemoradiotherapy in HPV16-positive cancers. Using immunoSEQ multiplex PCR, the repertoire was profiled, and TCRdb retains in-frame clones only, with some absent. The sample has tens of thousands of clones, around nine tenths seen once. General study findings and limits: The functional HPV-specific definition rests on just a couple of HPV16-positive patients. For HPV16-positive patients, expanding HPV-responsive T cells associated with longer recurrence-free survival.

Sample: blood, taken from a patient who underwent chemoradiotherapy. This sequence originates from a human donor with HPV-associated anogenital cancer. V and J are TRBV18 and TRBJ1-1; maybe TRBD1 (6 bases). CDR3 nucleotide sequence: TGTGCCAGCTCACCCCTGGGGACAACGGAGACTGAAGCTTTCTTT. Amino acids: CASSPLGTTETEAFF.